This TCR beta chain was recovered during a study of cytomegalovirus exposure and HLA in healthy donors. Background on the study: In an early release, HLA-typed donors contributed tens of millions of unique TCR sequences.

Of note for this clone: Its matching antigen is unknown.

PCR amplification relied on 60 Vbeta primers (plus 13 Jbeta primers). Clones were sequenced by immunoSEQ multiplex PCR, and TCRdb holds only the in-frame ones, with some missing. This table holds some 89,000 clones. This CDR3 comprises 12 residues. CDR1 LNHDA and CDR2 SQIVND come from the germline V gene (reference sequence). The ends were cut back, 5 bases at V and 7 bases at J, with 9 bases in the middle. Study-level results: Roughly even sequencing depth across donors was the assumption behind the presence/absence analyses. Later analysis suggested most CMV-associated TCR beta chains were HLA-restricted. There were several of the most significant clusters that appeared linked to common viral pathogens in a later analysis.

This receptor was obtained from a young woman in good health and CMV-seronegative. Sequenced: PBMCs. This sequence joins TRBV19 and TRBJ1-5; TRBD1 is a possible D gene (6 bases). The chain's CDR3 is CASSQGRQPQHF. The CDR3, as DNA: TGTGCCAGTAGTCAGGGGCGACAGCCCCAGCATTTT.